This T cell receptor beta chain was obtained from a study of T and B cells in COVID-19 patients. About the research overall: The recovered cohort's median age was about 34 years, versus roughly 67 years in active infection. Of roughly 22 active-infection patients, roughly eleven were critically ill with mechanical ventilation or extracorporeal membrane oxygenation. Whole-study findings and limits: Exclusive to the recovered cohort were approximately 2,500 TCR clusters, around 30 of them with low generation probability. No sequencing was yet done of CD4+, regulatory or CD8+ subsets, or of SARS-CoV-2-responsive or tetramer+ sorted cells.

This clonotype is medium-sized (0.01 to 0.1%) by share. The antigen is not known. The CDR3 extends over 13 amino acids. J was trimmed by 8 bases and V by 3 bases; bases with no gene match: 7. Germline assignment: CDR1 GTSNPN and CDR2 SVGIG (reference sequence). Blood genomic DNA input for TRB amplification was about 240-550 ng. BIOMED2 TRB-A/B primer pools were used in multiplex TRB PCR. Via MiXCR, TCRdb re-called the multiplex PCR reads, giving one row per CDR3 protein. The sample has some 15,000 distinct CDR3 sequences, roughly 29% seen once; the top ten hold roughly 1.2%. The chain has TRBV30 and TRBJ2-1; 7 nucleotides agree with TRBD1. The source of this sequence is a human donor who had recovered from COVID-19. The sample taken for sequencing was blood. The CDR3 sequence: CAWRRQGRDEQFF. The CDR3 DNA reads TGTGCCTGGAGACGACAGGGCAGGGATGAGCAGTTCTTC.